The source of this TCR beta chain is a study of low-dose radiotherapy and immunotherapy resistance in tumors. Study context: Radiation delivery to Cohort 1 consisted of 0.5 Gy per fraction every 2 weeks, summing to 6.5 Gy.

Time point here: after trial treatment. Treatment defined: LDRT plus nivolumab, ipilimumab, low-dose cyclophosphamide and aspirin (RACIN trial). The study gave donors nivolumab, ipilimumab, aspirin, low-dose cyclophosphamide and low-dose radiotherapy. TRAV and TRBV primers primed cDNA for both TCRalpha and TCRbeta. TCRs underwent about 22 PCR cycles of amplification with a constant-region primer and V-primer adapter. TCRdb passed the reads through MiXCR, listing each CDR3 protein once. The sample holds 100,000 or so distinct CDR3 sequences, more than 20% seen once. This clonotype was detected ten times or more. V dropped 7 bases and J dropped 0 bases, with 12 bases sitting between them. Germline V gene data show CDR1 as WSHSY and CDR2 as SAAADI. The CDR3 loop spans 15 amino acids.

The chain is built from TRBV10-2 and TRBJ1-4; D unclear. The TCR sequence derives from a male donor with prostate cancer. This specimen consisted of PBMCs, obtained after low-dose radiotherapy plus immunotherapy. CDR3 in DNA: TGCGCCAGCACCCCCGATCTTTCAACTAATGAAAAACTGTTTTTT. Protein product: CASTPDLSTNEKLFF.